The clone carrying this T cell receptor (beta chain) was seen at least ten times. Its antigen is unidentified. A second PCR of about 6 to 11 cycles used a sample-barcoded 5' primer and a J-beta primer mix. Each CDR3 protein gets one entry after TCRdb re-called the 5' RACE reads with MiXCR. Here the sample spans more than 800,000 distinct CDR3 sequences, more than 25% being singletons. These data originate in a study of blood T cells in healthy people across ages. Each donor was a healthy Caucasian individual from Russia, aged about 6 to 100. There were at least 5.5 micrograms of total RNA extracted from every sample. Regarding the study as a whole: Whereas aged donors had fewer naive CD4+ cells, long-lived donors had more of them and higher diversity.

Germline V lookup: CDR1 LGHNA, CDR2 YSLEER. The CDR3 has 15 residues. The V end lost 3 bases, the J end lost 5 bases, and 16 bases lay between the germline ends. The sequence came from a woman of 80 years or more in good health. Specimen: blood. The chain combines TRBV4-3 with TRBJ1-2, with D perhaps TRBD1 (6 bases). The CDR3 loop reads CASSQSLQGSYGYTF. Here the CDR3 DNA reads TGCGCCAGCAGCCAGTCCCTACAGGGAAGTTATGGCTACACCTTC.